This T cell receptor beta chain was documented in a study of T cell responses to AZD1222 COVID-19 vaccine. Notes on the study in general: Unmutated variant regions are reportedly the target of nearly half of TCRs that are spike-specific. Mapped onto spike, vaccine-associated CD4 TCRs spanned it and were dominant at 160-218 and 743-854. The donor cohort was predominantly white British with a female majority, and clonal diversity may have been underestimated.

Assay used: immunoSEQ multiplex PCR; TCRdb lists only in-frame clones, some missing. Counted here are some 100,000 clones, 80% to 90% occurring once; the ten biggest clones make up roughly 4.5%. For this clone: What it binds is unknown.

The sequencing here drew on peripheral blood, taken 28 days after the second AZD1222 dose. This receptor was taken from an adult who received the AZD1222 COVID-19 vaccine.

The CDR3 nucleotides are TGTGCCAGCAGCACGGACAGGCTTAATGAAAAACTGTTTTTT. Amino acid sequence: CASSTDRLNEKLFF. The chain links TRBV21-1 to TRBJ1-4; the D call of TRBD1 is as the table states it, not checked on the DNA. TRBV21-1 is marked as a pseudogene. The CDR3 covers 14 residues.